This T cell receptor (beta chain) derives from a study of CD8 T cells in ankylosing spondylitis. Study outcomes and limitations: The authors reported significant enrichment of disease-linked clones in matched ankylosing spondylitis synovial fluid. A TCR beta motif made of 7 to 9 highly homologous variants seemed typical of ankylosing spondylitis blood. Peripheral blood samples showed relatively rare disease-linked clones, and these clones were CD8+.

Construction of TCR beta libraries was performed using quantitative 5'-RACE with molecular barcodes. Using its own MiXCR run on the 5' RACE reads, TCRdb lists one record per CDR3 protein. The sample includes 100,000 to 150,000 distinct CDR3 sequences, under 20% of them seen just once. The table lists this clonotype with a few counts. The antigen remains undetermined. The clonotype was recovered from a male donor with ankylosing spondylitis. Sequences were obtained from blood, either unsorted or a sorted T cell fraction (not recorded which).

CDR3 nucleotide sequence: TGTGCCAGCGGACCGGGACGGAACTACGAGCAGTACTTC. It specifies CASGPGRNYEQYF. The V and J genes are TRBV27 and TRBJ2-7, with D tentatively TRBD1 or TRBD2 (5 bases each). The V gene's germline CDR1 is MNHEY and CDR2 SMNVEV (reference sequence). The CDR3 has 13 amino acids. V was cut by 8 bases and J by 3 bases, with 14 bases left in between.